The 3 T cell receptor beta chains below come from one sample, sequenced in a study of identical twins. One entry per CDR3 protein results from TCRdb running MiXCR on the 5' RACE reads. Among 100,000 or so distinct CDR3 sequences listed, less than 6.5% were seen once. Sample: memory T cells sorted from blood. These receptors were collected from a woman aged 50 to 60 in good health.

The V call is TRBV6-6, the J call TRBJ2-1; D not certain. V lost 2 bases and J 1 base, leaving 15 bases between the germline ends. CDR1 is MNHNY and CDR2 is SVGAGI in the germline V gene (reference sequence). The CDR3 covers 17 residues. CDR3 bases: TGTGCCAGCAGTTACCGGACGCCCCCCGGGTCCTACAATGAGCAGTTCTTC. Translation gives CASSYRTPPGSYNEQFF.

The CDR3 sequence is CASSLLRPSTDTQYF. CDR3 bases: TGTGCCAGCAGCCTACTCCGCCCGAGCACAGATACGCAGTATTTT. This chain links TRBV6-5 with TRBJ2-3; D gene unclear. V was shortened by 6 bases and J by 0 bases, with 13 bases between the two germline ends. Germline V gene lookup returns CDR1 MNHEY and CDR2 SVGAGI. This CDR3 region has 15 residues.

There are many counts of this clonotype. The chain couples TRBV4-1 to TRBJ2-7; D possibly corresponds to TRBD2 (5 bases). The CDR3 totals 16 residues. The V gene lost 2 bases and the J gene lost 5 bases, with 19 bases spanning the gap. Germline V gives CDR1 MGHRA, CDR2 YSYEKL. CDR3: CASSQLNLVGSDEQYF. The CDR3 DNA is TGCGCCAGCAGCCAACTTAATTTGGTCGGTAGCGACGAGCAGTACTTC.